This TCR beta chain comes out of a study of response to subunit inactivated influenza vaccine. Study-wide results and caveats: Each seasonal influenza vaccination recruits few new T cells, the authors suggested.

A remark on this clonotype: Its antigen is undetermined.

The CDR3 has 13 residues. The trim removed 4 bases at V and 5 bases at J, leaving 3 bases unmatched. Germline loops: CDR1 MNHEY, CDR2 SMNVEV (reference sequence). Each CDR3 protein is one row after TCRdb ran MiXCR on the RT-PCR reads. The sample yields about 480,000 distinct CDR3 sequences, about 25% seen once. The chain carries TRBV27 and TRBJ1-2; TRBD1 aligns across 8 bases. This TCR was recovered from a man in his fifties or sixties who received an inactivated influenza vaccine. This specimen was CD4+ T cells sorted from PBMCs, taken more than 4 days after vaccination. This CDR3 is CASSWTGMYGYTF. DNA for the CDR3: TGTGCCAGCAGTTGGACAGGGATGTATGGCTACACCTTC.